This T cell receptor (beta chain) derives from a study of cytomegalovirus exposure and HLA in healthy donors. Looking at the study overall: A data release that came early held some 79 million unique TCRs from HLA-typed donors. Study-wide points: Follow-up analysis seemed to connect common viral pathogens with several of the most significant clusters identified.

This CDR3 is built from 16 residues. CDR1 ENHRY and CDR2 SYGVKD come from the germline V gene. The trim removed 6 bases at V and 5 bases at J, leaving 12 bases unmatched. 60 Vbeta and 13 Jbeta primers were used in PCR. Original processing methods: Later analysis identified tens of millions of unique TCR beta chains, approximately 11 million shared. Libraries were prepared by immunoSEQ multiplex PCR; TCRdb keeps only in-frame clonotypes and omits some of them. V, J and clone size are those of that table, while D and trimming were read from the DNA. The sample lists roughly 200,000 clones; roughly 81% were seen once. About this clone: The antigen is unknown.

The receptor's source is a woman in her 30s in good health and CMV-seropositive. V gene TRBV10-3 combines with J gene TRBJ2-3, with 9 bases identical to TRBD2. Sequencing input: PBMCs. The CDR3 region has the DNA TGTGCCATCAGCAGCCCGCTAGCGGGGCGGGGAGATACGCAGTATTTT. Its translation: CAISSPLAGRGDTQYF.